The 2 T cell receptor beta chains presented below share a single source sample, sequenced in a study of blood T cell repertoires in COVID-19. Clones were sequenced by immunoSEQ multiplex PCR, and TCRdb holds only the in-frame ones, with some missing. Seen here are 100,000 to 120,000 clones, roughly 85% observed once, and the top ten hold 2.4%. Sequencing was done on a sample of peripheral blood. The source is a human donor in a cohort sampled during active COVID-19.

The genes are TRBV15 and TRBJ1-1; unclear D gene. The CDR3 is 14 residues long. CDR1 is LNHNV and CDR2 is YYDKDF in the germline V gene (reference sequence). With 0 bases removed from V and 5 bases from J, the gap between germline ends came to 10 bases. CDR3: CATSRDWRETEAFF. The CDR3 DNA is TGTGCCACCAGCAGAGATTGGAGGGAGACTGAAGCTTTCTTT.

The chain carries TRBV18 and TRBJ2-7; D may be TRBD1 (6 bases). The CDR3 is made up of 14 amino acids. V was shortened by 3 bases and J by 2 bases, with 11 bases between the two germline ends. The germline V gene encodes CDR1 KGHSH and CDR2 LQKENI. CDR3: CASSPGQPTYEQYF. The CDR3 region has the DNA TGTGCCAGCTCACCCGGACAGCCGACCTACGAGCAGTACTTC.